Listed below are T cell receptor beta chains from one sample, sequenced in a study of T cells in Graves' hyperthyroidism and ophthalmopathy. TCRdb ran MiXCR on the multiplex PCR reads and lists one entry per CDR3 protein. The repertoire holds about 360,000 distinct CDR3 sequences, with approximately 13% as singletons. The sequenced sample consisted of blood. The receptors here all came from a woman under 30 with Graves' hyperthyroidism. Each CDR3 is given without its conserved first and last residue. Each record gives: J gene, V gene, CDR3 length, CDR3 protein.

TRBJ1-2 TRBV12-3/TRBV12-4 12 ASIPGGSGWGYT
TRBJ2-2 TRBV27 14 ASKTLAGGNTGELF
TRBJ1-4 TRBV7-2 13 ASSLATGQNEKLF
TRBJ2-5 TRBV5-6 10 ASSKGWETQY
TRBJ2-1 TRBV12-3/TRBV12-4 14 ASYPSSYGSNNEQF
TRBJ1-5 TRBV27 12 ASGAGQLNQPQH
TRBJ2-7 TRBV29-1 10 SVEVRPYEQY
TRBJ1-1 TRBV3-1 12 ASSRPQAYTEAF
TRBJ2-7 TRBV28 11 ASRGRGSYEQY
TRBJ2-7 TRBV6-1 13 ASRSDIVVSYEQY
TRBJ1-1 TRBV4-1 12 ASSLLSTNTEAF
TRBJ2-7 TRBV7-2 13 ASSRLAGKTYEQY
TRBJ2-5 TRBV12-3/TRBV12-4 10 ASCPREETQY
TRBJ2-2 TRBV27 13 ASSPRTGVTGELF
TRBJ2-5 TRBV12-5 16 ASGNYRGAGGTKTTQY
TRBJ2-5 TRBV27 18 ASSPRGGRLAGGIQETQY
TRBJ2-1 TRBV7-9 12 ASAMAGSYNEQF
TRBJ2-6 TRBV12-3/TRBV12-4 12 ASRGVSGANVLT
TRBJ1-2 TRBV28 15 ASSFYGTGGRNYGYT
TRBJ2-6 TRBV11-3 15 ASSPGQGNAGANVLT
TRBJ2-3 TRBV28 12 ASRGAGGTDTQY
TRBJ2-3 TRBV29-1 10 SVEGGGDTQY
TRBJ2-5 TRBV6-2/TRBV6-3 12 ASRISGGQETQY
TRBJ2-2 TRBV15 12 ATSRDLWTGELF
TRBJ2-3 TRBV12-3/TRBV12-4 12 ASTRQGSTDTQY
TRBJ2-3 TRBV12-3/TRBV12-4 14 ASSPGLASKGDTQY
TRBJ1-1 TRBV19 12 ASRLHGMNTEAF
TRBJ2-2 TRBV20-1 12 SARPTATAGELF
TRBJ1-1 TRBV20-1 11 SARRGLRTEAF
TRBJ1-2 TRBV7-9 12 ASSPGGPVYGYT
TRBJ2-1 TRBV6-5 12 ASSYPGPPNEQF
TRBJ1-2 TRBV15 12 ATSRDWTDYGYT
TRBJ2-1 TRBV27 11 ASGLAGGLEQF
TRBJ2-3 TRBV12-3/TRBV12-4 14 ASSLPLAGGIDTQY
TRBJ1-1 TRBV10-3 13 AISPGPGQNTEAF
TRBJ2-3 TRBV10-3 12 AISEPSRTDTQY
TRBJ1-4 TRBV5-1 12 ASSNDRGREKLF
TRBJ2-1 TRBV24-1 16 ATSDPPLAGAPYNEQF
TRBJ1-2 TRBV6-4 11 ASSEALGAGYT
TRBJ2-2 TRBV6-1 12 ASSLGQGQRELF
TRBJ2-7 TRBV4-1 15 ASSQEDRGGFSYEQY
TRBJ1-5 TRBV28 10 ASGVVGQPQH
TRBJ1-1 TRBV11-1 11 ASSFLVETEAF
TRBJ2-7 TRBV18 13 ASSPPGQGAGEQY
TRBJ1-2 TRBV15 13 ATSRDTGALGGYT
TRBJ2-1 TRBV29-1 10 SVDRLGDEQF
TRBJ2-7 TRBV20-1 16 SAREVRGRWGRDYEQY
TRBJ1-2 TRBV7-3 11 ASSLTGGYGYT
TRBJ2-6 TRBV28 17 ASSQPGQGWGAGANVLT
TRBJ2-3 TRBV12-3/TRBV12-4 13 ASSLLGGLGDTQY
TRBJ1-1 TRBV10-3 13 AISGGTGGDTEAF
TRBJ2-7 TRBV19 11 ASSMSGGGEQY
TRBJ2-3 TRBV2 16 ASIPGATSVGSTDTQY
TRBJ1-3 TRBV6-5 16 ASSYSSAPRVSGNTIY